Reported below is one T cell receptor beta chain. Sequenced by immunoSEQ multiplex PCR; TCRdb stores in-frame clones only, minus some. The table records about 690,000 clones, roughly 87% of them present only once. The data stem from a study of shared clonotypes between healthy human individuals. The length of the CDR3 is 14 residues. Germline V gene sequence: CDR1 MNHEY, CDR2 SMNVEV (reference sequence). Trimming took off 1 base at V and 0 bases at J, with 6 bases between the two ends. CD8 memory combined CD45RO+ cells with CCR7-negative CD45RA+ TemRA cells. The rearrangement uses TRBV27 and TRBJ2-5; D ambiguous. Source material: memory CD8+ T cells from PBMCs. Noted subset: CD45RO+ cells pooled with CCR7-negative TemRA cells. The sequence derives from a man between 18 and 35 years old in good health. Some clones in this sample may be carry-over from other donors' samples. The CDR3 DNA reads as TGTGCCAGCAGTTTATTCGCTAACCAAGAGACCCAGTACTTC. This codes for CASSLFANQETQYF.